Detailed here is one T cell receptor (beta chain). Its antigen is not known. Clones were read by immunoSEQ multiplex PCR, and TCRdb kept only the in-frame ones, dropping some. The sample yields approximately 150,000 clones, 88% seen once. Germline lookup yields CDR1 SEHNR and CDR2 FQNEAQ (reference sequence). The CDR3 spans 15 residues. Trimming took 5 bases from V and 5 from J; bases not matched to a gene: 4. The data were obtained in a study of T cell responses to AZD1222 COVID-19 vaccine. General study results and limits: Elevations in Spike-specific TCR breadth and depth followed administration of two AZD1222 doses. At baseline, just 6 or 7 AZD1222 recipients tested seropositive. In all cases, repertoires were sampled only after the peak T cell response.

The sample here was peripheral blood, taken on day 0 of MenACWY control vaccination. This TCR was sampled from an adult in good health. This rearrangement joins TRBV7-9 to TRBJ1-6, with TRBD1 matching 9 bases. In nucleotides, the CDR3 is TGTGCCAGCAGCCCGCGACAGGGGGATAATTCACCCCTCCACTTT. The encoded protein is CASSPRQGDNSPLHF.